This is a list of T cell receptor beta chains from one sample in a study of T cell responses to AZD1222 COVID-19 vaccine. Data came from immunoSEQ multiplex PCR; TCRdb stores just in-frame clones and leaves some out. Of 150,000 to 200,000 clones in the sample, approximately 92% are singletons; the top ten hold under 1.1%. This material consisted of peripheral blood, taken 28 days after the second dose of the MenACWY control vaccine. These receptors were taken from an adult who received the MenACWY meningococcal vaccine as a control. Both conserved end residues are part of each CDR3. Each record gives: CDR3 DNA, CDR3 protein, J gene, V gene, clone size, D gene. A D gene is named only where the DNA matches it firmly. For some rows the clone size is stated as once, few or many, or as a class when expanded; others skip it.

CDR3 DNA: TGTGCCAGCAGCCCAACTTTACGATTTAGCTCTGGAAACACCATATATTTT; CDR3 protein: CASSPTLRFSSGNTIYF; J gene: TRBJ1-3; V gene: TRBV7-9; clone size: .; D gene: .
CDR3 DNA: TGTGCCAGCTCAGGGGACAGGGGGCGATTCGAGCAGTACTTC; CDR3 protein: CASSGDRGRFEQYF; J gene: TRBJ2-7; V gene: TRBV18; clone size: .; D gene: TRBD1
CDR3 DNA: TGTGCCAGCAGCCTCTCCGGGTTCCGCTACGAGCAGTACTTC; CDR3 protein: CASSLSGFRYEQYF; J gene: TRBJ2-7; V gene: TRBV6-5; clone size: .; D gene: .
CDR3 DNA: TGTGCCAGTCGGACGGGACGGTCGAACACTGAAGCTTTCTTT; CDR3 protein: CASRTGRSNTEAFF; J gene: TRBJ1-1; V gene: TRBV19; clone size: .; D gene: .
CDR3 DNA: TGCAGCGTTGAAGACGCGGATAGATATGGCTACACCTTC; CDR3 protein: CSVEDADRYGYTF; J gene: TRBJ1-2; V gene: TRBV29-1; clone size: .; D gene: .
CDR3 DNA: TGTGCCAGCAGCTTATCGACAGGGGGCTTTCAGCCCCAGCATTTT; CDR3 protein: CASSLSTGGFQPQHF; J gene: TRBJ1-5; V gene: TRBV7-9; clone size: .; D gene: TRBD1
CDR3 DNA: TGCAGCGTTGAGCGGCAGGGCTACGAGCAGTACTTC; CDR3 protein: CSVERQGYEQYF; J gene: TRBJ2-7; V gene: TRBV29-1; clone size: .; D gene: .
CDR3 DNA: TGCGCCAGCAGCTTGGGTCCAAGCGCGAACACCGGGGAGCTGTTTTTT; CDR3 protein: CASSLGPSANTGELFF; J gene: TRBJ2-2; V gene: TRBV5-1; clone size: .; D gene: .
CDR3 DNA: TGTGCCAGCAGTGCCTTTGGAGGGGCGAGCTACGAGCAGTACTTC; CDR3 protein: CASSAFGGASYEQYF; J gene: TRBJ2-7; V gene: TRBV27; clone size: .; D gene: .
CDR3 DNA: TGTGCCAGCAGCCAAGATGAGGTTAGGAGTGAGCAGTTCTTC; CDR3 protein: CASSQDEVRSEQFF; J gene: TRBJ2-1; V gene: TRBV3-1/TRBV3-2; clone size: once; D gene: .
CDR3 DNA: TGTGCCAGCACCCGAAACACTGAAGCTTTCTTT; CDR3 protein: CASTRNTEAFF; J gene: TRBJ1-1; V gene: TRBV3-1/TRBV3-2; clone size: .; D gene: .
CDR3 DNA: TGTGCCAGCAGCGCGCGGACAGGGGGCGGAACTGGGGCCAACGTCCTGACTTTC; CDR3 protein: CASSARTGGGTGANVLTF; J gene: TRBJ2-6; V gene: TRBV7-2; clone size: .; D gene: TRBD1
CDR3 DNA: TGTGCCAGCAGCCCGATGGGACTCAATGAGCAGTTCTTC; CDR3 protein: CASSPMGLNEQFF; J gene: TRBJ2-1; V gene: TRBV7-3; clone size: .; D gene: .
CDR3 DNA: TGTGCCAGCGGGGGGAATGGGGTAAAAAACATTCAGTACTTC; CDR3 protein: CASGGNGVKNIQYF; J gene: TRBJ2-4; V gene: TRBV28; clone size: .; D gene: .
CDR3 DNA: TGTGCCAGCAGCTTGGGACAGAAATGGGACATTCAGTACTTC; CDR3 protein: CASSLGQKWDIQYF; J gene: TRBJ2-4; V gene: TRBV7-2; clone size: once; D gene: TRBD1
CDR3 DNA: TGTGCCAGCAGTGACAGGGACAGGGGGCACTATGGCTACACCTTC; CDR3 protein: CASSDRDRGHYGYTF; J gene: TRBJ1-2; V gene: TRBV6-4; clone size: .; D gene: TRBD1
CDR3 DNA: TGCGCCAGCAGTGAGTACCGGGACAGCTATGGCTACACCTTC; CDR3 protein: CASSEYRDSYGYTF; J gene: TRBJ1-2; V gene: TRBV10-1; clone size: .; D gene: TRBD1
CDR3 DNA: TGTGCCAGCAGTTTATTAGGGGGCAATCAGCCCCAGCATTTT; CDR3 protein: CASSLLGGNQPQHF; J gene: TRBJ1-5; V gene: TRBV28; clone size: .; D gene: .
CDR3 DNA: TGTGCCAGCAGTGCCGGACAGGGTTGGAATCAGCCCCAGCATTTT; CDR3 protein: CASSAGQGWNQPQHF; J gene: TRBJ1-5; V gene: TRBV25-1; clone size: .; D gene: TRBD1